These 18 T cell receptor beta chains were all obtained from the same sample, sequenced in a study of PD-1 blockade in mismatch repair-deficient tumors. TCRdb's copy holds only in-frame clones and misses some; the assay was immunoSEQ multiplex PCR. The table shows some 70,000 clones, with approximately 82% occurring only once. The source material was peripheral blood, sampled 2 weeks after starting pembrolizumab. Every receptor here comes from an adult with mismatch repair-deficient cancer.

CDR3 residues: CASSLDSQPNHEQYF. CDR3 DNA sequence: TGTGCCAGCAGCTTAGATAGTCAACCGAATCACGAGCAGTACTTC. The chain is built from TRBV11-2 and TRBJ2-7; D is unresolved. The length of the CDR3 is 15 residues. V was shortened by 0 bases and J by 5 bases, with 14 bases between the two germline ends. The V gene's germline CDR1 is SGHAT and CDR2 FQNNGV.

V is TRBV29-1 and J is TRBJ2-4; TRBD2 is a possible D gene (5 bases). The V gene's germline CDR1 is SQVTM and CDR2 ANQGSEA. V lost 3 bases to trimming and J lost 9 bases, with 15 bases between them. The CDR3 length is 13 residues. The CDR3 is CSVEGSLDFIQYF. Written as DNA, the CDR3 is TGCAGCGTTGAGGGTAGTTTGGACTTCATTCAGTACTTC.

The chain uses TRBV29-1 and TRBJ2-1, with TRBD2 matching 7 bases. Trimming removed 3 bases from V and 15 bases from J; junction bases left unmatched: 8. The germline gives CDR1 SQVTM, CDR2 ANQGSEA. The CDR3 totals 11 residues. CDR3 protein: CSVDGGSRAFF. The CDR3 nucleotides are TGCAGCGTTGACGGGGGGAGTCGGGCGTTCTTC.

J is TRBJ2-2 and V is TRBV9; D is unresolved. V was trimmed by 0 bases and J by 6 bases, leaving 6 bases between them. In germline, CDR1 is SGDLS, CDR2 YYNGEE. CDR3 size: 13 residues. The CDR3 bases are TGTGCCAGCAGCGTAGGAAACCCCGGGGAGCTGTTTTTT. This codes for CASSVGNPGELFF.

The chain couples TRBV4-1 to TRBJ1-1; D might be TRBD1 (6 bases). The V end was cut by 1 base, the J end by 1 base, with 10 bases between. The CDR3 totals 15 residues. The germline V gene encodes CDR1 MGHRA and CDR2 YSYEKL. CDR3 nucleotide sequence: TGCGCCAGCAGCCAAGTGGGGGCGGGGAACACTGAAGCTTTCTTT. This gives the protein CASSQVGAGNTEAFF.

The genes are TRBV27 and TRBJ2-3, with TRBD2 identical over 8 bases. J gave up 4 bases and V 7 bases, and 13 bases lay outside the gene matches. In germline, CDR1 is MNHEY, CDR2 SMNVEV (reference sequence). The CDR3 consists of 16 residues. DNA for the CDR3: TGTGCCAGCACCTTTAAAAGCGGGAGTAGCCCAGATACGCAGTATTTT. It translates to CASTFKSGSSPDTQYF.

The CDR3 bases are TGTGCCAGCCAGGGACAGGGTTACGAGCAGTACTTC. Amino acid sequence: CASQGQGYEQYF. The chain uses TRBV9 and TRBJ2-7, with 9 bases that match TRBD1. This CDR3 contains 12 residues. Trimming at V came to 7 bases and at J to 4 bases, leaving 3 bases not matched to a gene. Germline CDR1 is SGDLS and CDR2 is YYNGEE.

This sequence joins TRBV6-5 and TRBJ1-2, with TRBD1 as a possible D gene (5 bases). The ends were cut back, 0 bases at V and 7 bases at J, with 9 bases in the middle. Germline V gene sequence: CDR1 MNHEY, CDR2 SVGAGI. This CDR3 has 13 residues. Here the CDR3 reads CASSYSRGAGYTF. The DNA for the CDR3 is TGTGCCAGCAGTTACTCGCGAGGGGCTGGCTACACCTTC.

V gene TRBV5-1 combines with J gene TRBJ1-2; D gene uncertain. From germline, CDR1 is SGHRS and CDR2 YFSETQ. Trimming removed 4 bases at V and 5 bases at J, with 12 bases between. The CDR3 contains 13 residues. Written as DNA, the CDR3 is TGCGCCAGCAGCCCTCTCCGGGATTATGGCTACACCTTC. It is translated as CASSPLRDYGYTF.

In regard to this clone: The same CDR3 arises from other DNA sequences in this sample as well. V usage is TRBV18 and J usage is TRBJ2-3; D is ambiguous. V dropped 3 bases and J dropped 0 bases, with 4 bases sitting between them. The CDR3 loop spans 13 amino acids. CDR1 and CDR2 from the germline V gene are KGHSH and LQKENI. CDR3 amino acids: CASSPPSTDTQYF. The CDR3 DNA reads TGTGCCAGCTCACCTCCTAGCACAGATACGCAGTATTTT.

J is TRBJ1-1 and V is TRBV30, with D possibly TRBD1 on 6 matching bases. CDR1 is GTSNPN, CDR2 SVGIG, per germline (reference sequence). The CDR3 runs to 14 residues. V shed 3 bases and J shed 4 bases, with 15 bases lying between them. The CDR3 protein is CAWRVGGGSTEAFF. The CDR3 DNA reads as TGTGCCTGGAGGGTAGGGGGTGGTTCCACTGAAGCTTTCTTT.

The chain combines TRBV5-6 with TRBJ2-5, with 8 bases identical to TRBD2. The CDR3 is made up of 15 amino acids. V dropped 4 bases and J dropped 5; count of bases not matched to a gene: 10. Germline loops: CDR1 SGHDT, CDR2 YYEEEE. The CDR3 spells CASSRERESVETQYF. CDR3 in DNA: TGTGCCAGCAGCCGTGAGCGGGAGAGTGTGGAGACCCAGTACTTC.

This clone was found a few times. The chain recombines TRBV29-1 with TRBJ2-5; D may be TRBD1 (6 bases). Trimming pared 7 bases from V and 2 bases from J, leaving 8 bases between. This CDR3 spans 11 amino acids. Germline V gene sequence: CDR1 SQVTM, CDR2 ANQGSEA. This CDR3 is CSGGTQETQYF. The DNA for the CDR3 is TGCAGCGGGGGGACACAAGAGACCCAGTACTTC.

The chain links TRBV6-1 to TRBJ1-5, with a weak D call TRBD1 (6 bases). Germline CDR1 reads MNHNS; CDR2 reads SASEGT. This CDR3 spans 20 amino acids. The V gene lost 2 bases and the J gene lost 2 bases, with 25 bases spanning the gap. The CDR3 coding sequence is TGTGCCAGCAGTGAATCCCCGGTTAGGGGTGTGGGGGGCGGCAATCAGCCCCAGCATTTT. Translation gives CASSESPVRGVGGGNQPQHF.

The rearrangement joins TRBV28 to TRBJ2-1; D assignment may be TRBD1 or TRBD2 (6 bases each). V was clipped by 4 bases and J by 3 bases, with 16 bases between them. In germline, CDR1 is MDHEN, CDR2 SYDVKM. The CDR3 runs 16 residues. CDR3 sequence reads: CASSSGVGSGYNEQFF. DNA for the CDR3: TGTGCCAGCAGTTCAGGGGTCGGGAGTGGCTACAATGAGCAGTTCTTC.

This clone appeared once. The V gene is TRBV12-5, the J gene TRBJ1-2; 9 bases match TRBD1. Trimming removed 6 bases from V and 6 bases from J; junction bases left unmatched: 5. The CDR3 extends over 13 amino acids. Germline CDR1 reads LGHNT; CDR2 reads FRNRAP. The CDR3 protein is CASGTGTGHGYTF. The CDR3 coding sequence is TGTGCTAGTGGGACCGGGACAGGGCATGGCTACACCTTC.

The table lists this clone with a few counts. CDR3 amino acids: CASSGAELWTQHF. CDR3 nucleotide sequence: TGTGCCAGCAGTGGGGCCGAACTTTGGACCCAGCATTTT. This chain links TRBV6-1 with TRBJ1-5; D gene ambiguous. This CDR3 is 13 amino acids long. V was cut by 4 bases and J by 11 bases, with 15 bases left in between. CDR1 and CDR2 (germline): MNHNS, SASEGT.

This chain joins TRBV5-1 and TRBJ2-1; 9 bases align to TRBD1. Germline V gene sequence: CDR1 SGHRS, CDR2 YFSETQ. The CDR3 loop spans 15 amino acids. With V trimmed by 4 bases and J by 6 bases, 8 bases remained unmatched. The CDR3: CASSTFPGQGNEQFF. DNA for the CDR3: TGCGCCAGCAGCACTTTTCCGGGACAGGGCAATGAGCAGTTCTTC.